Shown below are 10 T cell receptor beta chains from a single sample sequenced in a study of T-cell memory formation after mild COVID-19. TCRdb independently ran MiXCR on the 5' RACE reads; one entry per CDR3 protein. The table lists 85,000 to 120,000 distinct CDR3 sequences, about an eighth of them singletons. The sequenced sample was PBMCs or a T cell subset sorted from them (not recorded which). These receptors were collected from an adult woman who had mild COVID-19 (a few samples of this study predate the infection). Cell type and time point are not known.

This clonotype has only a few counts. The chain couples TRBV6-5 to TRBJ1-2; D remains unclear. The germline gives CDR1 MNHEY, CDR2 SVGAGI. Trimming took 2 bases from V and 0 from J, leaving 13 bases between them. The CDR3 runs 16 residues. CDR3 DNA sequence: TGTGCCAGCAGTTACGAGGCAGGCGAAGCTAACTATGGCTACACCTTC. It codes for CASSYEAGEANYGYTF.

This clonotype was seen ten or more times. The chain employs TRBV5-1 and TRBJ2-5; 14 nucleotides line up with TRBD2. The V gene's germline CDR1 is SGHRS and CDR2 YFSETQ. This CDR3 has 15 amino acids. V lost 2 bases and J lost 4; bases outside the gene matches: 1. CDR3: CASSFGTSGRETQYF. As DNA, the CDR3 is TGCGCCAGCAGCTTCGGGACTAGCGGGAGAGAGACCCAGTACTTC.

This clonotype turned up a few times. CDR3 bases: TGTGCCAGCAGTTTACTAGCGGGAGGCCACCAAACGGGATACAATGAGCAGTTCTTC. Protein: CASSLLAGGHQTGYNEQFF. This sequence joins TRBV27 and TRBJ2-1, with 11 nucleotides matching TRBD2. This CDR3 region has 19 residues. The trim removed 2 bases at V and 4 bases at J, leaving 13 bases unmatched. The V gene's germline CDR1 is MNHEY and CDR2 SMNVEV (reference sequence).

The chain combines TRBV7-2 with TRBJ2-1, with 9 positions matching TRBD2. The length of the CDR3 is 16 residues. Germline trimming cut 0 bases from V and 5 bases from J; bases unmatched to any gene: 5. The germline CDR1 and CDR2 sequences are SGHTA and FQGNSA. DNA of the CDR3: TGTGCCAGCAGCTTAGCGGGACTAGCAAATCACAATGAGCAGTTCTTC. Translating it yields CASSLAGLANHNEQFF.

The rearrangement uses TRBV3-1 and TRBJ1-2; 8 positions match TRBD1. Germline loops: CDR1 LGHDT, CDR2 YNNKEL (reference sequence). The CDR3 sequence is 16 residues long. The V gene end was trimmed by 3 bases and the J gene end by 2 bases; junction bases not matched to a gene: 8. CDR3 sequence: CASSHAQGAENYGYTF. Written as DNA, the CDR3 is TGTGCCAGCAGCCACGCTCAGGGGGCAGAAAACTATGGCTACACCTTC.

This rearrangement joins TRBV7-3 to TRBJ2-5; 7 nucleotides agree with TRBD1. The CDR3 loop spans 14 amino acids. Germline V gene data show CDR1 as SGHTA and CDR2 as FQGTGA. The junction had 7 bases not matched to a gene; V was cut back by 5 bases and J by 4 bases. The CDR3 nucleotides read TGTGCCAGCAGCCCGAGAGGGGGCCGAGAGACCCAGTACTTC. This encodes CASSPRGGRETQYF.

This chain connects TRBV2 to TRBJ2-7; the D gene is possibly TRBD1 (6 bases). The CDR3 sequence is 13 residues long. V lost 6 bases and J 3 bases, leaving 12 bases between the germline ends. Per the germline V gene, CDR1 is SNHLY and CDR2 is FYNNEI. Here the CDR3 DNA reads TGTGCCAGCAGGTCAGGGGTCAGCTACGAGCAGTACTTC. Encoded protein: CASRSGVSYEQYF.

In DNA, the CDR3 is TGTGCCAGCAGCCACCGGGACTGGTACACCGGGGAGCTGTTTTTT. Protein sequence: CASSHRDWYTGELFF. The gene calls are TRBV7-9 and TRBJ2-2; D is perhaps TRBD2 (6 bases). CDR3 length: 15 residues. V lost 5 bases, J lost 3 bases, and 13 bases lay in between. Germline V gives CDR1 SEHNR, CDR2 FQNEAQ (reference sequence).

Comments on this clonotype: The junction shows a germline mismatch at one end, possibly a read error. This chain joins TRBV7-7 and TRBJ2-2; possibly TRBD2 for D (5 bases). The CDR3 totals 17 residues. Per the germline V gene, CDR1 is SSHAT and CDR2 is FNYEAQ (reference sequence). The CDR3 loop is CASSLSLGAANTGELFF. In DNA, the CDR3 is TGTGCTAGCAGCTTATCCCTGGGAGCGGCGAACACCGGGGAGCTGTTTTTT. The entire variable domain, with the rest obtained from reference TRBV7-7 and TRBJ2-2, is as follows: GAGVSQSPRYKVTKRGQDVTLRCDPISSHATLYWYQQALGQGPEFLTYFNYEAQPDKSGLPSDRFSAERPEGSISTLTIQRTEQRDSAMYRCASSLSLGAANTGELFFGEGSRLTVL.

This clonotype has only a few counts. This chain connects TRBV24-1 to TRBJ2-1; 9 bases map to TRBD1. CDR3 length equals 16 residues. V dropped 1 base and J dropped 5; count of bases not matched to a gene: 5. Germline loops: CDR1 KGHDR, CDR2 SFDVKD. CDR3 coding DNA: TGTGCCACCAGTGATTTACCGGGACAGGGAGACAATGAGCAGTTCTTC. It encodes CATSDLPGQGDNEQFF.